Below, 24 T cell receptor beta chains from the same sample are listed, as sequenced in a study of response to subunit inactivated influenza vaccine. TCRdb reanalysed the RT-PCR reads using MiXCR and keeps one entry per CDR3 protein. The sample consists of over 300,000 distinct CDR3 sequences, less than 25% of them appearing once. The starting material was PBMCs from blood, obtained less than 22 months after vaccination. The source is a man aged 45 to 75 who received an inactivated influenza vaccine.

The chain has TRBV20-1 and TRBJ2-1; 10 nucleotides line up with TRBD2. Germline CDR1 reads DFQATT; CDR2 reads SNEGSKA (reference sequence). V gave up 1 base and J gave up 4 bases; unmatched junction bases: 7. The CDR3 covers 16 residues. This chain's CDR3 is CSARVPAGGTYNEQFF. The CDR3 DNA reads as TGCAGTGCTAGAGTACCAGCGGGAGGGACGTACAATGAGCAGTTCTTC.

The chain uses TRBV7-8 and TRBJ2-2; D is perhaps TRBD1 (6 bases). The CDR3 length is 15 residues. The ends were cut back, 5 bases at V and 0 bases at J, with 10 bases in the middle. The germline V gene encodes CDR1 SGHVS and CDR2 FQNEAQ. CDR3 nucleotides: TGTGCCAGCAGCCAACAGGGAACGAACACCGGGGAGCTGTTTTTT. Its protein product is CASSQQGTNTGELFF.

This clonotype has only a few counts. The genes are TRBV5-1 and TRBJ1-2, with a weak D call TRBD1 (5 bases). The length of the CDR3 is 15 residues. Looked up from germline, CDR1 is SGHRS and CDR2 is YFSETQ. The ends were cut back, 1 base at V and 2 bases at J, with 12 bases in the middle. This CDR3 is CASSLTGDPNYGYTF. CDR3 nucleotides: TGCGCCAGCAGCTTGACAGGAGATCCAAACTATGGCTACACCTTC.

CDR3: CSARMVAGRGETQYF. The CDR3 DNA is TGCAGTGCTAGAATGGTAGCGGGAAGGGGAGAGACCCAGTACTTC. This chain links TRBV20-1 with TRBJ2-5, with 8 bases that match TRBD2. The CDR3 has 15 amino acids. V shed 2 bases and J 4 bases; nucleotides not matched to a gene: 9. Germline-derived CDR1 and CDR2 are DFQATT and SNEGSKA (reference sequence).

At least ten counts were recorded for this clonotype. The rearrangement uses TRBV5-1 and TRBJ2-4, with 8 bases fitting TRBD1. The germline V gene encodes CDR1 SGHRS and CDR2 YFSETQ. This CDR3 contains 18 residues. V trimming: 4 bases; J trimming: 0 bases; junction bases outside the gene matches: 12. The CDR3 region is CASSQTGGALLAKNIQYF. The CDR3 DNA reads TGCGCCAGCAGCCAAACAGGGGGTGCCCTCTTAGCCAAAAACATTCAGTACTTC. Full variable domain (remainder filled in from reference TRBV5-1 and TRBJ2-4): KAGVTQTPRYLIKTRGQQVTLSCSPISGHRSVSWYQQTPGQGLQFLFEYFSETQRNKGNFPGRFSGRQFSNSRSEMNVSTLELGDSALYLCASSQTGGALLAKNIQYFGAGTRLSVL.

This sequence joins TRBV2 and TRBJ2-1; TRBD2 is a possible D gene (5 bases). Germline CDR1 reads SNHLY; CDR2 reads FYNNEI. This CDR3 is 16 amino acids long. V shed 6 bases and J shed 1 base, with 16 bases lying between them. The CDR3: CASSSTLASSYNEQFF. The CDR3 DNA follows: TGTGCCAGCAGCTCTACCTTAGCGTCTTCCTACAATGAGCAGTTCTTC.

This clonotype was picked up a small number of times. The gene calls are TRBV7-8 and TRBJ1-5; a weak D match, TRBD1 (6 bases). The CDR3 has 16 residues. V lost 0 bases and J lost 5, with 14 bases in between. CDR1 is SGHVS, CDR2 FQNEAQ, per germline. The CDR3 protein is CASSLAGGGPDQPQHF. CDR3 nucleotide sequence: TGTGCCAGCAGCTTAGCTGGAGGGGGTCCGGATCAGCCCCAGCATTTT.

This chain joins TRBV5-1 and TRBJ1-2; TRBD1 might be the D (5 bases). The V end was cut by 0 bases, the J end by 6 bases, with 12 bases between. This CDR3 is 14 amino acids long. Germline V gives CDR1 SGHRS, CDR2 YFSETQ. This chain's CDR3 is CASSLAQEADGYTF. DNA for the CDR3: TGCGCCAGCAGCTTGGCACAGGAAGCGGATGGCTACACCTTC.

This clonotype was seen more than once but under ten times. This chain connects TRBV15 to TRBJ2-2; D may be TRBD1 (6 bases). V gave up 1 base and J gave up 6 bases, with 9 bases separating them. The CDR3 length is 14 residues. In germline, CDR1 is LNHNV, CDR2 YYDKDF (reference sequence). The CDR3 region is CATSRGQGSGELFF. In DNA, the CDR3 is TGTGCCACCAGCAGAGGTCAGGGGTCCGGGGAGCTGTTTTTT.

Of note for this clonotype: A read error may account for a junction end that differs from germline. V gene TRBV20-1 combines with J gene TRBJ1-5; 10 bases are shared with TRBD1. This CDR3 has 15 residues. Looked up from germline, CDR1 is DFQATT and CDR2 is SNEGSKA (reference sequence). CDR3 loop: CSASRTGGSYQPQHF. CDR3 DNA: TGCAGTGCCTCCAGGACAGGGGGTAGCTATCAGCCCCAGCATTTT.

This clonotype has ten or more counts. The chain joins TRBV3-1 to TRBJ1-6; 8 bases are a match to TRBD1. V trimming: 8 bases; J trimming: 10 bases; junction bases outside the gene matches: 13. This CDR3 has 15 amino acids. Per the germline V gene, CDR1 is LGHDT and CDR2 is YNNKEL (reference sequence). This CDR3 is CASGTGVSLRSPLHF. The CDR3 DNA follows: TGTGCCAGCGGGACAGGTGTCTCTCTAAGGTCACCCCTCCACTTT.

This clonotype turned up a few times. This sequence joins TRBV29-1 and TRBJ2-5, with TRBD2 matching 9 bases. CDR1 is SQVTM and CDR2 is ANQGSEA in the germline V gene. The CDR3 sequence is 13 residues long. With 5 bases clipped from V and 4 bases from J, the junction kept 5 bases outside the gene matches. The chain's CDR3 is CSVRGRARETQYF. DNA of the CDR3: TGCAGCGTTCGCGGGAGGGCCCGAGAGACCCAGTACTTC. The whole variable domain, filled in from reference TRBV29-1 and TRBJ2-5, reads SAVISQKPSRDICQRGTSLTIQCQVDSQVTMMFWYRQQPGQSLTLIATANQGSEATYESGFVIDKFPISRPNLTFSTLTVSNMSPEDSSIYLCSVRGRARETQYFGPGTRLLVL.

This clonotype was recorded at least ten times. CDR3 sequence reads: CASSPGQGRSPLHF. As DNA, the CDR3 is TGTGCCAGCAGCCCGGGACAGGGGCGCTCACCCCTCCACTTT. The chain recombines TRBV5-5 with TRBJ1-6, with 10 bases identical to TRBD1. The germline V gene encodes CDR1 SGHKS and CDR2 YYEKEE (reference sequence). V lost 4 bases and J lost 10; bases outside the gene matches: 5. CDR3 length: 14 amino acids.

The CDR3, as DNA: TGTGCCAGTTCGATGATGCGGGGCGGCACAGATACGCAGTATTTT. Its translation is CASSMMRGGTDTQYF. The chain couples TRBV6-1 to TRBJ2-3, with a weak D call TRBD2 (6 bases). The germline CDR1 and CDR2 sequences are MNHNS and SASEGT. V lost 9 bases and J 1 base, leaving 17 bases between the germline ends. This CDR3 is built from 15 residues.

The chain recombines TRBV4-2 with TRBJ2-1; 12 bases fit TRBD2. Unmatched junction bases numbered 12, after V lost 0 bases and J lost 3 bases. CDR1 and CDR2 (germline): LGHNA, YNFKEQ. This CDR3 region has 20 residues. Here the CDR3 DNA reads TGTGCCAGCAGCCAAGACCCCGGGCTAGCGGGAGGGAAGGTCTACAATGAGCAGTTCTTC. As protein: CASSQDPGLAGGKVYNEQFF.

Ten or more counts support this clonotype. This chain joins TRBV19 and TRBJ2-3; D is ambiguous. The CDR3 runs to 15 residues. Germline assignment: CDR1 LNHDA and CDR2 SQIVND (reference sequence). V lost 2 bases to trimming and J lost 5 bases, with 14 bases between them. CDR3 amino acids: CASSILSLQGDTQYF. DNA of the CDR3: TGTGCCAGTAGTATACTGAGTCTACAAGGAGATACGCAGTATTTT.

Only a few counts were recorded for this clonotype. This chain uses TRBV6-2 or TRBV6-3 with TRBJ2-7; D is ambiguous. This CDR3 is 11 amino acids long. V was cut by 11 bases and J by 2 bases, with 10 bases left in between. Germline CDR1 and CDR2: MNHEY and SVGEGT. CDR3 residues: CASTNAYEQYF. The CDR3 DNA reads TGTGCCTCTACAAACGCCTACGAGCAGTACTTC.

This clonotype was seen ten or more times. The DNA of the CDR3 is TGCAGCGTTGGGGGACAGGGAGCTGAAAAACTGTTTTTT. As protein: CSVGGQGAEKLFF. The chain couples TRBV29-1 to TRBJ1-4; 9 nucleotides line up with TRBD1. The length of the CDR3 is 13 residues. V lost 4 bases to trimming and J lost 7 bases; unmatched junction nucleotides: 4. Per the germline V gene, CDR1 is SQVTM and CDR2 is ANQGSEA.

The V and J genes are TRBV20-1 and TRBJ2-1, with D possibly being TRBD1 or TRBD2 (5 bases each). V lost 0 bases and J 3 bases, leaving 18 bases between the germline ends. CDR1 DFQATT and CDR2 SNEGSKA come from the germline V gene (reference sequence). The CDR3 is 17 residues long. The CDR3 protein is CSARDQWGSPSYNEQFF. CDR3 DNA sequence: TGCAGTGCTAGAGATCAGTGGGGGAGCCCTAGCTACAATGAGCAGTTCTTC.

The J gene is TRBJ2-1, the V gene TRBV28; 10 bases are a match to TRBD2. The CDR3 sequence is 16 residues long. Germline CDR1 is MDHEN and CDR2 is SYDVKM. J gave up 2 bases and V 5 bases, and 6 bases lay outside the gene matches. The CDR3 loop reads CASSTQTSGTYNEQFF. The CDR3 DNA reads TGTGCCAGCAGTACGCAAACTAGCGGGACCTACAATGAGCAGTTCTTC. The whole variable domain, filled in from reference TRBV28 and TRBJ2-1, reads DVKVTQSSRYLVKRTGEKVFLECVQDMDHENMFWYRQDPGLGLRLIYFSYDVKMKEKGDIPEGYSVSREKKERFSLILESASTNQTSMYLCASSTQTSGTYNEQFFGPGTRLTVL.

This clonotype showed up just a few times. V gene TRBV6-4 combines with J gene TRBJ1-1, with TRBD1 matching 9 bases. The junction had 4 bases not matched to a gene; V was cut back by 4 bases and J by 1 base. CDR1 is MRHNA and CDR2 is SNTAGT in the germline V gene. The CDR3 spans 15 residues. For the CDR3, the DNA is TGTGCCAGCAGTGCTACAGGGGGCAGGAACACTGAAGCTTTCTTT. Protein: CASSATGGRNTEAFF.

The chain has TRBV20-1 and TRBJ2-7, with D possibly TRBD2 on 5 matching bases. From germline, CDR1 is DFQATT and CDR2 SNEGSKA (reference sequence). The germline V and J ends were trimmed by 0 bases and 4 bases, with 10 bases remaining between them. CDR3 length: 13 residues. CDR3 protein: CSARDLATYEQYF. CDR3 nucleotide sequence: TGCAGTGCTAGAGATCTAGCAACTTACGAGCAGTACTTC.

In this sample, this clonotype turned up a few times. V and J are TRBV10-2 and TRBJ1-2; tentatively, D is TRBD1 (6 bases). This CDR3 comprises 15 residues. CDR1 is WSHSY, CDR2 SAAADI, per germline. V was cut by 8 bases and J by 8 bases, with 24 bases left in between. CDR3: CASFEGETPLLGYTF. In nucleotides, the CDR3 is TGCGCCAGCTTCGAGGGGGAAACGCCCCTTTTGGGCTACACCTTC.

This clonotype was seen only a few times. The chain carries TRBV5-1 and TRBJ2-5, with TRBD1 matching 8 bases. V lost 7 bases, J lost 5 bases, and 7 bases stayed unmatched. The V gene's germline CDR1 is SGHRS and CDR2 YFSETQ. The CDR3 loop spans 13 amino acids. The CDR3, as DNA: TGCGCCAGCCGAGGACAGGGTCACGAGACCCAGTACTTC. Its translation is CASRGQGHETQYF.